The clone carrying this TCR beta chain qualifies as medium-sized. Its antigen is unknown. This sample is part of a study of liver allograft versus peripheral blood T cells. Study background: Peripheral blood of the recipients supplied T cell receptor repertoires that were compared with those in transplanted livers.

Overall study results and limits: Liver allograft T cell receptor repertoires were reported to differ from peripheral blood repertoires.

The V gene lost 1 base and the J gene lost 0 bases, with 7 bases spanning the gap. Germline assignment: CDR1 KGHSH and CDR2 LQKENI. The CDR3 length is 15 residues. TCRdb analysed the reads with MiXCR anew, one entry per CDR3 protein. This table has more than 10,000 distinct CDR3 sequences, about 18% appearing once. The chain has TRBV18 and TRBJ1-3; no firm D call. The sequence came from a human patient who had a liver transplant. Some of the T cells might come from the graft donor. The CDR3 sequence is CASSPQEASGNTIYF. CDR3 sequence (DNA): TGTGCCAGCTCACCACAGGAGGCCTCTGGAAACACCATATATTTT.